Detailed here is one TCR beta chain. The antigen remains unidentified. The data are from a study of blood T cells in healthy people across ages. Together with a sample-barcoded 5' primer, a J-beta primer mix was included in a second PCR lasting roughly 6 to 12 cycles. Each cDNA molecule, via a template-switch adaptor with 12 random nucleotides, was tagged. One entry per CDR3 protein results from TCRdb running MiXCR on the 5' RACE reads. Altogether about 1,600,000 distinct CDR3 sequences are present, 42% being singletons, with the ten largest covering roughly 7.7%. Germline CDR1 and CDR2: MNHEY and SVGAGI. V lost 0 bases, J lost 2 bases, and 11 bases lay in between. The CDR3 covers 15 residues. General observations from the study: Estimated diversity that came from one million T cells was considered an underestimate. Per-million-T-cell TCR beta diversity fell roughly linearly with age.

The rearrangement links TRBV6-5 to TRBJ2-7, with D unclear. Sample: blood. The source of this sequence is a woman aged 18 to 35 in good health. Written as DNA, the CDR3 is TGTGCCAGCAGTTACTCGGGCGACATGGCCTACGAGCAGTACTTC. This codes for CASSYSGDMAYEQYF.